Sequencing of this TCR beta chain was carried out in a study of blood T cell repertoires in COVID-19. Study-level information: COVID-19 samples collected from the United States, Italy and Spain covered acute and convalescent phases.

Source study methods: Reference gene primer amplification in the assay estimated nucleated cell counts. Some clones are missing from TCRdb's copy, which holds only in-frame ones; the method was immunoSEQ multiplex PCR. V and J calls and clone size follow that table, whereas D and trimming were derived from the DNA. The sample holds about 480,000 clones, 87% seen once. The CDR3 runs 15 residues. Losses at the gene ends were 1 base for V and 8 bases for J; bases not matched to a gene: 8. The germline V gene has CDR1 SGHTA and CDR2 FQGNSA. This TCR was recovered from a woman under 30 with acute COVID-19. Sequences were obtained from PBMCs or T cells enriched from blood (not recorded which). This chain connects TRBV7-2 to TRBJ2-1, with TRBD2 matching over 7 bases. In nucleotides, the CDR3 is TGTGCCAGCAGCTTAGTAGGGCGGGAGTTCTATGAGCAGTTCTTC. Amino acids: CASSLVGREFYEQFF.